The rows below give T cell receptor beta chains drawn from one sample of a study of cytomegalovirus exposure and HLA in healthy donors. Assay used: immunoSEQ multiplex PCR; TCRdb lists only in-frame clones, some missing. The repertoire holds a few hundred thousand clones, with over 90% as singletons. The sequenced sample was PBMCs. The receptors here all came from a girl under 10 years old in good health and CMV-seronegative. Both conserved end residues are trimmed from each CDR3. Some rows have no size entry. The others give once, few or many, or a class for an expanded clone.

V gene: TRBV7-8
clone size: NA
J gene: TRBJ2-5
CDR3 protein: ASSLDSQETQY

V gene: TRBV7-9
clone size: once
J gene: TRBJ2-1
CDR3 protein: ASSQRQGPSSYNEQF

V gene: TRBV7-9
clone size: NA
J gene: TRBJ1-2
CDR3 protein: ASSREGDGYT

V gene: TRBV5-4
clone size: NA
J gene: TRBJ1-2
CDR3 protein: ASSSRQQGNYGYT

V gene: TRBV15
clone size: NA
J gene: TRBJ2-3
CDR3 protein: ATSRDLTSGRIDTQY

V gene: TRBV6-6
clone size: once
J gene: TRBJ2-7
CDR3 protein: ASSSPGGGTYEQY

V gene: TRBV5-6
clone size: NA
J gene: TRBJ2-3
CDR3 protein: ASTIDRDSTDTQY

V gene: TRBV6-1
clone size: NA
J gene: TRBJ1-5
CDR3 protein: ASSVAGSNQPQH

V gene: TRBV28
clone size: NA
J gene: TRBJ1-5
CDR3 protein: ASSSRTGGLSNQPQH

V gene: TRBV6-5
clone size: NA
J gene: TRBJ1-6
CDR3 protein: ASGGQAGNSPLH

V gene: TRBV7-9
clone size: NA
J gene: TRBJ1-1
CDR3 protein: ASIDLDKLNTEAF

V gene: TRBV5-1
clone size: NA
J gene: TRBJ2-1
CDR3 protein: ASSHPAGGNYNEQF

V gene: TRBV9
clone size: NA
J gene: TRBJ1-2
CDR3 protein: ASSVGTGGYGYT

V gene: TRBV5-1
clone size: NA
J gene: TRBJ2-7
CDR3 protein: ASSLGGQAHEQY

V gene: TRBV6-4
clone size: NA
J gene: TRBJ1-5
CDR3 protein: ASRRGSSNQPQH

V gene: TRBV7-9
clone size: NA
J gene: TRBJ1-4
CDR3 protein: ASSRPKGTGLHEKLF

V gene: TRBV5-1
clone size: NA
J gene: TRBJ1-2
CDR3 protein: ASSIGTGQVVGYT

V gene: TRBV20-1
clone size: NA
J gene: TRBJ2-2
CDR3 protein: SASGTGELF

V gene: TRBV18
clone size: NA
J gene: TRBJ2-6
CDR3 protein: ASSLKTGTGSLSSGANVLT

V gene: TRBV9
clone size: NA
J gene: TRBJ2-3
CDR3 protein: ASSPTLLAGASSTDTQY

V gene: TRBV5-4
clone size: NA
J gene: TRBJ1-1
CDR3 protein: ASSPGGGNTEAF

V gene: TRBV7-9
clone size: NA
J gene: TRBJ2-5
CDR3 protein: ASSWSGGNQETQY

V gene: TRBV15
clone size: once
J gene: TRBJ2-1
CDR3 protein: ATSRDLGLYNEQF

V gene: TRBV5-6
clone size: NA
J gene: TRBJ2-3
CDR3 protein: ASRGHGADTQY

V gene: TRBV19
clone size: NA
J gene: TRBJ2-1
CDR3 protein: ASSLAGGPRYNEQF

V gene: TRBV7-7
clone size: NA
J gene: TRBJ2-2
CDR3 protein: ASSPDRPGELF

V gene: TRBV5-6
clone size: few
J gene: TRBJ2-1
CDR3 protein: ASSPGTSGYNEQF

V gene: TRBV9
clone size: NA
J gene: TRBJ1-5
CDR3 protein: ASSTTGADGQPQH

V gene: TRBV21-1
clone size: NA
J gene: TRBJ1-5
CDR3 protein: ASCRQVRSNQPQH

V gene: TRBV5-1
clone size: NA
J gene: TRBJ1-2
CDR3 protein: ASSFEGVGGYT

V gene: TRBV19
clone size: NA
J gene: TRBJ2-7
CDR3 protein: ASSIRAGGVDEQY

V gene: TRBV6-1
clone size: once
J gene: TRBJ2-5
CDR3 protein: ASNPGGGQETQY

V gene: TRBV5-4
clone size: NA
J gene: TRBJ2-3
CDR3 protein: ASSAASGARTQY

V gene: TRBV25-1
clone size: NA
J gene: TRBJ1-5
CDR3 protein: ASSPTGWGSQH

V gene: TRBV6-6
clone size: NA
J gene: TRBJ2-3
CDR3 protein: ASSYSSGSRGDTQY

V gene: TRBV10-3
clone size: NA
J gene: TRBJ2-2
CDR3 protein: AISDSRGRDTGELF